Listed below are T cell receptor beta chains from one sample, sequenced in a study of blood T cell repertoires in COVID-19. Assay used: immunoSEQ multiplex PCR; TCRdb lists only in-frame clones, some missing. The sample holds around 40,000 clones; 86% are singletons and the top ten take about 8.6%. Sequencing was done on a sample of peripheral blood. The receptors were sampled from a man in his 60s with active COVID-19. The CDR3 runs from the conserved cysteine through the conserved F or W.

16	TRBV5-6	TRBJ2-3	CASSLDFAGATDTQYF
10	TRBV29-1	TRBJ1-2	CSVEAREYTF
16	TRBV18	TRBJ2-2	CASSPPLAANTGELFF
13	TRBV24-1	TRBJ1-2	CATSDAGARGYTF
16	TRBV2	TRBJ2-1	CASSVAEISSYNEQFF
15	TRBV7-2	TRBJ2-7	CASSTTSGSTYEQYF
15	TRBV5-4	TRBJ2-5	CASSSPAGAQETQYF
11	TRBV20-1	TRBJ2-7	CSAAPGGEQYF
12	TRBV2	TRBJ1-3	CASSGGVGTIYF
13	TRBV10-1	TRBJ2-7	CASMTSGPYEQYF
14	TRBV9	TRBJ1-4	CASSVGQANEKLFF
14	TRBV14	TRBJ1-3	CASSQGSGGNTIYF
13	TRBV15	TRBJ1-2	CATSSATVPGYTF
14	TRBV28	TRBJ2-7	CASSFDRSSYEQYF
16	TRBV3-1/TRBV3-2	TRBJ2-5	CASSPWTHPAEETQYF
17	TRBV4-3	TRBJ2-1	CASSQELAGGSYNEQFF
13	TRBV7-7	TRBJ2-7	CASSLQGASEQYF
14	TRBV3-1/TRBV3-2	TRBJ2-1	CASRGTGGRNEQFF
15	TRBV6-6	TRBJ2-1	CASSYRGGLNNEQFF
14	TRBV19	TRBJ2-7	CASQRGGGVNEQYF
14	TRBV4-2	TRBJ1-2	CASSTDTSNYGYTF
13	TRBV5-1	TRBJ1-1	CASSVGQFTEAFF
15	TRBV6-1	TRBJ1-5	CASSEVWQGRQPQHF
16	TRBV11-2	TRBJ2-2	CASSPSANRVTGELFF
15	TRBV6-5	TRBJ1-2	CASRSWTGKDYGYTF
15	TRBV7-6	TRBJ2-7	CASSPLEIACYEQYF
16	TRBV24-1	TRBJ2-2	CATSPSGRGNTGELFF
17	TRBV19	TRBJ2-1	CASSRLAGGPLPDEQFF